This T cell receptor beta chain stems from a study of cytomegalovirus exposure and HLA in healthy donors. Primers: 60 Vbeta forward and 13 Jbeta reverse. Data came from immunoSEQ multiplex PCR; TCRdb stores just in-frame clones and leaves some out. This sample has 150,000 to 200,000 clones, with around nine tenths found just once. This CDR3 has 12 residues. Germline V gene lookup returns CDR1 SGDLS and CDR2 YYNGEE. As regards this clone: Its specificity is unknown.

Overall study results and limits: For cytomegalovirus status, the classifier reportedly gave diagnoses with high specificity and sensitivity.

This sequence was found in a woman aged 18-29 years in good health and CMV-seronegative. Sample: PBMCs. The chain recombines TRBV9 with TRBJ1-1, with a weak D call TRBD1 (6 bases). CDR3: CASGQMNTEAFF. The CDR3 DNA reads as TGTGCGAGTGGACAGATGAACACTGAAGCTTTCTTT.